The 14 T cell receptor beta chains listed next were all sequenced from one sample in a study of T cells expressing NK-cell markers. Following a re-call of the 5' RACE reads, TCRdb has one entry per CDR3 protein and lacks DNA. This sample's table reports fewer than 400,000 distinct CDR3 sequences. The sample taken for sequencing was blood T cells: a sorted CD56 or NKG2C T cell subset, CD4+ or CD8+ T cells, or bulk PBMC T cells (not recorded which). These receptor sequences come from a woman aged 45 to 65 in good health.

V gene TRBV6-5 combines with J gene TRBJ2-3. The CDR3 is made up of 15 amino acids. Germline V gene data show CDR1 as MNHEY and CDR2 as SVGAGI. Here the CDR3 reads CASSRQEIFTDTQYF.

This rearrangement joins TRBV29-1 to TRBJ2-2; TCRdb gives TRBD1 as the D gene, but with no DNA this cannot be confirmed. Germline V gene sequence: CDR1 SQVTM, CDR2 ANQGSEA. The CDR3 consists of 14 residues. The CDR3 loop reads CSARGVLNTGELFF.

The V call is TRBV12-3 or TRBV12-4, the J call TRBJ2-3; the TRBD1 assignment by TCRdb is unverifiable without DNA. The CDR3 runs to 11 residues. CDR3 in amino acids: CASRGGWTQYF.

This chain uses TRBV5-1 with TRBJ2-2; TCRdb outputs TRBD1, but without DNA this stays unchecked. Germline V CDR1 and CDR2: SGHRS, YFSETQ. The CDR3 runs 13 residues. The CDR3: CASSGRATGELFF.

The chain couples TRBV5-5 to TRBJ2-1; TCRdb names TRBD1, which stays unverified in the absence of DNA. There are 15 residues in the CDR3. Germline loops: CDR1 SGHKS, CDR2 YYEKEE (reference sequence). The CDR3 loop is CASSFQTGGNNEQFF.

This rearrangement joins TRBV7-7 to TRBJ2-1; TCRdb proposes TRBD1, but this gene call is untestable without DNA. The CDR3 contains 15 residues. CDR1 is SSHAT, CDR2 FNYEAQ, per germline (reference sequence). The CDR3 reads CASSEVPGSYNEQFF.

The chain employs TRBV3-1 and TRBJ1-4; as DNA is missing, the TRBD1 call by TCRdb cannot be tested. The CDR3 length is 12 residues. Germline V lookup: CDR1 LGHDT, CDR2 YNNKEL (reference sequence). The CDR3 reads CASSHLQGELFF.

The CDR3 protein is CASGTPDRAQETQYF. The V gene is TRBV12-5, the J gene TRBJ2-5; TCRdb's D call, TRBD1, is unchecked because there is no DNA. Germline V gene lookup returns CDR1 LGHNT and CDR2 FRNRAP. The CDR3 has 15 residues.

This chain links TRBV29-1 with TRBJ2-3; TCRdb's D call of TRBD1 is untestable without DNA. Germline V gives CDR1 SQVTM, CDR2 ANQGSEA. This CDR3 contains 19 residues. CDR3 sequence: CSVEGKVPIDRTSTDTQYF.

This chain uses TRBV19 with TRBJ2-3; without DNA, the TCRdb call of TRBD1 cannot be checked. Germline V gene lookup returns CDR1 LNHDA and CDR2 SQIVND (reference sequence). CDR3 length: 12 residues. The CDR3 loop is CASSSNRDTQYF. The full variable domain, rest sourced from reference TRBV19 and TRBJ2-3, is DGGITQSPKYLFRKEGQNVTLSCEQNLNHDAMYWYRQDPGQGLRLIYYSQIVNDFQKGDIAEGYSVSREKKESFPLTVTSAQKNPTAFYLCASSSNRDTQYFGPGTRLTVL.

This chain links TRBV12-3 or TRBV12-4 with TRBJ2-3; TCRdb calls TRBD1, which cannot be checked without DNA. The CDR3 spans 15 residues. The CDR3 sequence: CASSLFRGHGDTQYF.

The CDR3 protein is CSARDPQIATNEKLFF. This chain joins TRBV20-1 and TRBJ1-4. Germline CDR1 DFQATT, CDR2 SNEGSKA (reference sequence). The CDR3 is 16 residues long.

The chain couples TRBV2 to TRBJ2-7; the D call from TCRdb, TRBD2, cannot be confirmed without DNA. Looked up from germline, CDR1 is SNHLY and CDR2 is FYNNEI. The CDR3 has 13 amino acids. This CDR3 is CASRASAIYEQYF.

This chain joins TRBV7-9 and TRBJ2-1; the D gene TCRdb calls, TRBD1, cannot be checked with no DNA. CDR1 is SEHNR, CDR2 FQNEAQ, per germline (reference sequence). There are 13 residues in the CDR3. The CDR3 loop is CASSSQGLGEQFF.